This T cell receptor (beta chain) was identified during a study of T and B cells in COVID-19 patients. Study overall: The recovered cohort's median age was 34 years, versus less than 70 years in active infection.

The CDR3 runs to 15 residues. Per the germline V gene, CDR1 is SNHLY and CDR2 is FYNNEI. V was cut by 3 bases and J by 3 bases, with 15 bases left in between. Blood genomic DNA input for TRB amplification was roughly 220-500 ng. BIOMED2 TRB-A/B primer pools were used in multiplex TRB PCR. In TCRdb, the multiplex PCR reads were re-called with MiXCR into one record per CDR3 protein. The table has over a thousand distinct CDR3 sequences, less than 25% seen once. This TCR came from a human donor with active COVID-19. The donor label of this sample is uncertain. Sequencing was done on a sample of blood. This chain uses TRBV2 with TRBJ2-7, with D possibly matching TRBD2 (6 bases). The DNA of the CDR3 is TGTGCCAGCAGTGACGGCGGGATCCCCCTCTACGAGCAGTACTTC. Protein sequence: CASSDGGIPLYEQYF.